Each of the 32 T cell receptor beta chains below was sequenced from the same sample in a study of cytomegalovirus exposure and HLA in healthy donors. With 60 Vbeta and 13 Jbeta primers, the PCR was carried out. Generated by immunoSEQ multiplex PCR, the TCRdb table keeps only in-frame clones and is missing some. The profile covers a few hundred thousand clones, with under 90% appearing a single time and about 0.3% taken by the ten largest. What was sequenced was PBMCs. All receptors come from a girl aged 2-15 years in good health and CMV-seronegative.

The chain employs TRBV19 and TRBJ2-2; TRBD1 might be the D (6 bases). Deletions cut 4 bases from V and 6 bases from J, with 12 bases between. Looked up from germline, CDR1 is LNHDA and CDR2 is SQIVND (reference sequence). The CDR3 covers 14 residues. CDR3 amino acids: CASSTGVRAGELFF. Here the CDR3 DNA reads TGTGCCAGTAGTACAGGGGTCCGGGCCGGGGAGCTGTTTTTT.

The chain combines TRBV19 with TRBJ2-1, with 7 bases lining up with TRBD2. With V trimmed by 3 bases and J by 7 bases, 9 bases remained unmatched. CDR1 and CDR2 from the germline V gene are LNHDA and SQIVND (reference sequence). This CDR3 comprises 15 residues. The CDR3 coding sequence is TGTGCCAGTAGTATCCCCAGCGGGATTCTTAATGAGCAGTTCTTC. Translation: CASSIPSGILNEQFF.

CDR3 loop: CASRNSIRTGAGGANVLTF. The CDR3 region has the DNA TGCGCCAGCAGAAACTCCATTCGGACAGGGGCGGGTGGGGCCAACGTCCTGACTTTC. The chain is built from TRBV5-1 and TRBJ2-6; 9 bases agree with TRBD1. Germline values: CDR1 SGHRS, CDR2 YFSETQ. This CDR3 contains 19 residues. V dropped 5 bases and J dropped 3; count of bases not matched to a gene: 15. The full variable domain, with the rest looked up from reference TRBV5-1 and TRBJ2-6, is KAGVTQTPRYLIKTRGQQVTLSCSPISGHRSVSWYQQTPGQGLQFLFEYFSETQRNKGNFPGRFSGRQFSNSRSEMNVSTLELGDSALYLCASRNSIRTGAGGANVLTFGAGSRLTVL.

The CDR3 loop reads CASSSRVYRAKNIQYF. The CDR3 bases are TGTGCCAGCAGTTCCAGGGTCTACAGGGCCAAAAACATTCAGTACTTC. The V call is TRBV28, the J call TRBJ2-4, with D tentatively TRBD1 (5 bases). The germline CDR1 and CDR2 sequences are MDHEN and SYDVKM. V was shortened by 4 bases and J by 1 base, with 14 bases between the two germline ends. The CDR3 loop spans 16 amino acids.

This clone was counted a single time. The rearrangement uses TRBV6-1 and TRBJ2-7, with TRBD1 matching over 8 bases. The germline V gene has CDR1 MNHNS and CDR2 SASEGT. The CDR3 length is 15 residues. The trim removed 3 bases at V and 3 bases at J, leaving 7 bases unmatched. CDR3 loop: CASSEMTGDIYEQYF. The CDR3 DNA reads TGTGCCAGCAGTGAGATGACAGGGGACATCTACGAGCAGTACTTC.

The chain is built from TRBV14 and TRBJ1-2, with D possibly matching TRBD1 (6 bases). This CDR3 is built from 17 residues. The germline CDR1 and CDR2 sequences are SGHDN and FVKESK. Trimming shortened V by 0 bases and J by 1 base, and 15 bases separated the two germline ends. CDR3 sequence reads: CASSQELGRDINYGYTF. The DNA for the CDR3 is TGTGCCAGCAGCCAAGAACTGGGCAGGGACATTAACTATGGCTACACCTTC.

The chain carries TRBV2 and TRBJ2-7, with a possible D match to TRBD2 (5 bases). CDR1 is SNHLY and CDR2 is FYNNEI in the germline V gene. Trimming stripped 4 bases from V and 2 bases from J, with 15 bases between. The CDR3 length is 15 residues. The CDR3 sequence: CASSVTAGGPYEQYF. In DNA, the CDR3 is TGTGCCAGCAGTGTGACGGCCGGAGGCCCCTACGAGCAGTACTTC.

CDR3 sequence reads: CASSPHLAGRQETQYF. The CDR3 nucleotides are TGTGCCAGCAGCCCCCACCTAGCGGGGCGCCAAGAGACCCAGTACTTC. This rearrangement joins TRBV11-2 to TRBJ2-5, with 9 bases identical to TRBD2. Germline assignment: CDR1 SGHAT and CDR2 FQNNGV. V was clipped by 5 bases and J by 1 base; unmatched bases: 8. The CDR3 is made up of 16 amino acids.

This chain links TRBV28 with TRBJ2-3, with 9 nucleotides matching TRBD2. This CDR3 region has 15 residues. With V trimmed by 3 bases and J by 2 bases, 3 bases remained unmatched. Germline assignment: CDR1 MDHEN and CDR2 SYDVKM. DNA of the CDR3: TGTGCCAGCAGTTTGGCTAGCGGGGCCACAGATACGCAGTATTTT. Protein sequence: CASSLASGATDTQYF.

The genes are TRBV19 and TRBJ2-1, with D hard to call. The CDR3 loop spans 15 amino acids. Deletions cut 4 bases from V and 5 bases from J, with 15 bases between. CDR1 and CDR2 (germline): LNHDA, SQIVND (reference sequence). In DNA form, the CDR3 reads TGTGCCAGTAGTACTACGGCAGGATTTAACAATGAGCAGTTCTTC. Translation gives CASSTTAGFNNEQFF.

This chain uses TRBV28 with TRBJ1-6, with D unresolved. The CDR3 runs 16 residues. V lost 5 bases and J 7 bases, leaving 18 bases between the germline ends. Germline CDR1 MDHEN, CDR2 SYDVKM. The CDR3 spells CASSTRTPAQNSPLHF. In DNA, the CDR3 is TGTGCCAGCAGTACCCGAACACCCGCTCAAAATTCACCCCTCCACTTT.

As DNA, the CDR3 is TGTGCCGGAAAATCAGGGGTGGATCAGCCCCAGCATTTT. Protein sequence: CAGKSGVDQPQHF. This chain uses TRBV2 with TRBJ1-5; D may be TRBD1 (6 bases). V lost 11 bases and J 5 bases, leaving 16 bases between the germline ends. This CDR3 contains 13 residues. Germline V gene sequence: CDR1 SNHLY, CDR2 FYNNEI.

CDR3 protein: CASSLEGQWLNQPQHF. CDR3 DNA: TGCGCCAGCAGCTTGGAAGGACAGTGGCTCAATCAGCCCCAGCATTTT. This chain uses TRBV5-1 with TRBJ1-5, with a possible D match to TRBD1 (6 bases). Per germline, CDR1 SGHRS and CDR2 YFSETQ. The CDR3 is 16 residues long. Between the trimmed V and J ends, which lost 0 bases and 3 bases, there was a span of 13 bases.

As DNA, the CDR3 is TGCGCCAGCCAAGTTACCATTGGAGGGGCCAACTATGGCTACACCTTC. Translating gives CASQVTIGGANYGYTF. The chain carries TRBV5-1 and TRBJ1-2, with D perhaps TRBD1 (5 bases). The CDR3 is made up of 16 amino acids. Germline values: CDR1 SGHRS, CDR2 YFSETQ. Trimming removed 7 bases at V and 2 bases at J, with 21 bases between.

CDR3 DNA: TGTGCCGTAGGGGCTAGCGGGGGCAATGAGCAGTTCTTC. Translation: CAVGASGGNEQFF. This chain uses TRBV6-5 with TRBJ2-1; 10 bases fit TRBD2. Losses at the gene ends were 11 bases for V and 6 bases for J; bases not matched to a gene: 7. Germline lookup yields CDR1 MNHEY and CDR2 SVGAGI. This CDR3 is 13 amino acids long.

The chain uses TRBV10-1 and TRBJ2-7, with 11 bases that match TRBD1. Germline values: CDR1 WNHNN, CDR2 SYGVQD (reference sequence). This CDR3 is built from 19 residues. The junction had 19 bases not matched to a gene; V was cut back by 2 bases and J by 7 bases. CDR3 DNA: TGCGCCAGCAGTGAGCCAACACTTGCAGGACAGGGGGCTTCTGGGGAGCAGTACTTC. Translated: CASSEPTLAGQGASGEQYF.

The genes are TRBV5-1 and TRBJ2-6; TRBD2 is a possible D gene (6 bases). V was shortened by 0 bases and J by 11 bases, with 12 bases between the two germline ends. CDR3 size: 14 residues. Per germline, CDR1 SGHRS and CDR2 YFSETQ. The CDR3: CASSLAARGDVLTF. As DNA, the CDR3 is TGCGCCAGCAGCTTGGCAGCACGCGGGGACGTCCTGACTTTC.

This chain's CDR3 is CASSQDTGAEAFF. The CDR3 DNA reads as TGTGCCAGCAGCCAGGACACAGGGGCCGAAGCTTTCTTT. The J gene is TRBJ1-1, the V gene TRBV5-4; TRBD1 matches at 7 bases. After removal of 4 bases from V and 8 bases from J, the junction contained 8 bases not matched to a gene. Germline V gives CDR1 SGHNT, CDR2 YYREEE (reference sequence). This CDR3 spans 13 amino acids.

This chain connects TRBV2 to TRBJ2-1, with 12 bases lining up with TRBD2. Germline CDR1 SNHLY, CDR2 FYNNEI. The CDR3 sequence is 15 residues long. V gave up 6 bases and J gave up 9 bases; unmatched junction bases: 9. CDR3 region: CASSASSGGAGEQFF. The CDR3 DNA follows: TGTGCCAGCAGCGCGTCTAGCGGGGGGGCCGGTGAGCAGTTCTTC.

The genes are TRBV9 and TRBJ1-2; 9 nucleotides line up with TRBD1. The CDR3 runs to 17 residues. CDR1 is SGDLS, CDR2 YYNGEE, per germline. V lost 5 bases to trimming and J lost 3 bases; unmatched junction nucleotides: 14. CDR3 in DNA: TGTGCCAGCAGTCGGACAGGGGCTAATATAGGGGACTATGGCTACACCTTC. The encoded protein is CASSRTGANIGDYGYTF.

The V and J genes are TRBV18 and TRBJ2-1; 10 positions match TRBD2. V trimming: 2 bases; J trimming: 7 bases; junction bases outside the gene matches: 11. The germline gives CDR1 KGHSH, CDR2 LQKENI. CDR3 length equals 17 residues. CDR3 nucleotides: TGTGCCAGCTCACCATCAGCGGGAGGGACCGTTGGAAATGAGCAGTTCTTC. Translation: CASSPSAGGTVGNEQFF. Supplemented by reference TRBV18 and TRBJ2-1, the full variable domain reads NAGVMQNPRHLVRRRGQEARLRCSPMKGHSHVYWYRQLPEEGLKFMVYLQKENIIDESGMPKERFSAEFPKEGPSILRIQQVVRGDSAAYFCASSPSAGGTVGNEQFFGPGTRLTVL.

V usage is TRBV27 and J usage is TRBJ2-7; D not certain. The CDR3 extends over 13 amino acids. The V gene lost 3 bases and the J gene lost 6 bases, with 12 bases spanning the gap. Germline lookup yields CDR1 MNHEY and CDR2 SMNVEV (reference sequence). CDR3 residues: CASSFSLGSEQYF. The CDR3, as DNA: TGTGCCAGCAGTTTTTCCCTAGGAAGCGAGCAGTACTTC.

The chain is built from TRBV5-1 and TRBJ2-6; 8 nucleotides line up with TRBD1. CDR1 and CDR2 from the germline V gene are SGHRS and YFSETQ. The CDR3 sequence is 17 residues long. The ends lost 3 bases at V and 0 bases at J; junction bases unmatched: 5. CDR3 protein: CASSSGQEISGANVLTF. The CDR3 DNA reads TGCGCCAGCAGCTCGGGACAGGAGATCTCTGGGGCCAACGTCCTGACTTTC.

This chain connects TRBV4-1 to TRBJ2-7; TRBD1 aligns across 8 bases. Germline-derived CDR1 and CDR2 are MGHRA and YSYEKL. This CDR3 spans 13 amino acids. The junction had 3 bases not matched to a gene; V was cut back by 3 bases and J by 5 bases. The DNA for the CDR3 is TGCGCCAGCAGCCAGACGGACAGGGACGAGCAGTACTTC. This encodes CASSQTDRDEQYF.

The V call is TRBV6-1, the J call TRBJ1-1; D gene ambiguous. Trimming removed 0 bases at V and 10 bases at J, with 15 bases between. CDR1 and CDR2 from the germline V gene are MNHNS and SASEGT. This CDR3 has 14 amino acids. CDR3: CASSEAERAYGAFF. CDR3 DNA sequence: TGTGCCAGCAGTGAAGCAGAGAGGGCATACGGAGCTTTCTTT.

This rearrangement joins TRBV6-5 to TRBJ2-1, with 16 positions matching TRBD2. V was clipped by 7 bases and J by 10 bases; unmatched bases: 7. Germline V gene data show CDR1 as MNHEY and CDR2 as SVGAGI. There are 15 residues in the CDR3. The CDR3 reads CASTSGTSGGAEQFF. DNA of the CDR3: TGTGCCAGCACCTCCGGGACTAGCGGGGGGGCGGAGCAGTTCTTC.

V usage is TRBV28 and J usage is TRBJ1-5; 7 bases are shared with TRBD1. CDR1 is MDHEN and CDR2 is SYDVKM in the germline V gene. The CDR3 is 17 amino acids. With V trimmed by 3 bases and J by 0 bases, 8 bases remained unmatched. The CDR3 spells CASSFRQGSNSNQPQHF. The CDR3, as DNA: TGTGCCAGCAGTTTCCGACAGGGTTCGAATAGCAATCAGCCCCAGCATTTT.

The sample holds one count of this clone. The chain employs TRBV5-1 and TRBJ1-5, with 8 bases fitting TRBD1. The CDR3 spans 13 residues. V lost 4 bases to trimming and J lost 7 bases; unmatched junction nucleotides: 4. The germline CDR1 and CDR2 sequences are SGHRS and YFSETQ. This chain's CDR3 is CASSNGQGQPQHF. The CDR3 DNA reads as TGCGCCAGCAGCAATGGACAGGGACAGCCCCAGCATTTT.

This clone was counted once. The J gene is TRBJ1-2, the V gene TRBV9; no definite D call. Germline assignment: CDR1 SGDLS and CDR2 YYNGEE. The V and J ends lost 0 bases and 2 bases respectively, with 11 bases between them. The CDR3 length is 15 residues. CDR3 residues: CASSVAGGLNYGYTF. The CDR3 DNA reads as TGTGCCAGCAGCGTAGCTGGAGGGCTGAACTATGGCTACACCTTC.

There are a few counts of this clone. The chain couples TRBV9 to TRBJ2-2; 10 bases agree with TRBD1. CDR1 SGDLS and CDR2 YYNGEE come from the germline V gene. The CDR3 contains 15 residues. Trimming removed 2 bases from V and 5 bases from J; junction bases left unmatched: 3. The CDR3 here is CASSVGTGDTGELFF. The CDR3 nucleotides are TGTGCCAGCAGCGTCGGGACAGGGGATACCGGGGAGCTGTTTTTT.

This clone was seen a single time. The chain couples TRBV5-4 to TRBJ2-5; TRBD1 agrees at 8 bases. Germline V gene sequence: CDR1 SGHNT, CDR2 YYREEE (reference sequence). The CDR3 loop spans 15 amino acids. V gave up 0 bases and J gave up 4 bases; unmatched junction bases: 5. The CDR3, as DNA: TGTGCCAGCAGCTTGGACCCGACAGGGGTAGAGACCCAGTACTTC. Encoded protein: CASSLDPTGVETQYF.

This chain links TRBV6-5 with TRBJ2-1; maybe TRBD1 (6 bases). The CDR3 runs 15 residues. Germline assignment: CDR1 MNHEY and CDR2 SVGAGI. The V gene lost 6 bases and the J gene lost 4 bases, with 16 bases spanning the gap. The CDR3 loop is CASSLADQGYNEQFF. CDR3 coding DNA: TGTGCCAGCAGCCTAGCAGATCAGGGGTACAATGAGCAGTTCTTC.